The 30 T cell receptor beta chains below all came from one sample that was sequenced in a study of identical twins. TCRdb re-called the 5' RACE reads with MiXCR, one entry per CDR3 protein. The sample includes a few hundred thousand distinct CDR3 sequences, about 8% of them seen just once. Another study also made use of these data, one on yellow fever vaccine responses in identical twins.

The sample comprised CD8+ T cells sorted from blood. The source of these receptors is a woman under 30 in good health.

This clonotype was seen ten or more times. V usage is TRBV29-1 and J usage is TRBJ2-3, with D unclear. Germline CDR1 is SQVTM and CDR2 is ANQGSEA. This CDR3 is 10 amino acids long. V was trimmed by 0 bases and J by 15 bases, leaving 10 bases between them. In DNA form, the CDR3 reads TGCAGCGTTGAAGAAGAGTTTCAATATTTT. This gives the protein CSVEEEFQYF.

This clonotype was counted many times. The J gene is TRBJ2-7, the V gene TRBV20-1, with 7 nucleotides matching TRBD2. The CDR3 has 13 amino acids. V shed 3 bases and J 3 bases; nucleotides not matched to a gene: 5. Germline-derived CDR1 and CDR2 are DFQATT and SNEGSKA (reference sequence). CDR3 nucleotide sequence: TGCAGTGCTAGGGGGAAGCGGGACTACGAGCAGTACTTC. It encodes CSARGKRDYEQYF.

The sample holds a few counts of this clonotype. The J gene is TRBJ2-1, the V gene TRBV11-2, with a weak D call TRBD2 (6 bases). V lost 4 bases, J lost 6 bases, and 13 bases lay in between. This CDR3 spans 14 amino acids. Germline V gene sequence: CDR1 SGHAT, CDR2 FQNNGV. CDR3 loop: CASSSDLGGNEQFF. The CDR3 region has the DNA TGTGCCAGCAGCTCGGACCTCGGGGGCAATGAGCAGTTCTTC.

In this sample, this clonotype turned up many times. The chain uses TRBV7-6 and TRBJ2-1; 12 bases line up with TRBD2. Per the germline V gene, CDR1 is SGHVS and CDR2 is FNYEAQ. The CDR3 covers 17 residues. After removal of 5 bases from V and 3 bases from J, the junction contained 8 bases not matched to a gene. The CDR3 DNA reads as TGTGCCAGCAGCCGATATTTGACTAGCGGGAGCTACAATGAGCAGTTCTTC. Amino acid sequence: CASSRYLTSGSYNEQFF.

Many counts were recorded for this clonotype. This sequence joins TRBV10-2 and TRBJ2-7; the match to TRBD2 covers 9 bases. The ends lost 2 bases at V and 1 base at J; junction bases unmatched: 3. CDR3 length: 15 residues. From germline, CDR1 is WSHSY and CDR2 SAAADI. The CDR3 bases are TGCGCCAGCAGTGAGACTAGCGGGCCATCCTACGAGCAGTACTTC. It codes for CASSETSGPSYEQYF.

This clonotype was picked up a small number of times. The chain is built from TRBV18 and TRBJ2-2; 10 bases are shared with TRBD2. The CDR3 has 17 residues. Germline V gene lookup returns CDR1 KGHSH and CDR2 LQKENI. V was pared by 2 bases and J by 1 base, with 4 bases of the junction left unmatched. The CDR3 DNA reads TGTGCCAGCTCACCAATAACTAGCGGGGTGAACACCGGGGAGCTGTTTTTT. As protein: CASSPITSGVNTGELFF. Variable domain in full (rest from reference TRBV18 and TRBJ2-2): NAGVMQNPRHLVRRRGQEARLRCSPMKGHSHVYWYRQLPEEGLKFMVYLQKENIIDESGMPKERFSAEFPKEGPSILRIQQVVRGDSAAYFCASSPITSGVNTGELFFGEGSRLTVL.

This clonotype showed up just a few times. The DNA for the CDR3 is TGCGCCAGCAGCCTGTACTTCGGGGACAGGGGGCCTGAAAAACTGTTTTTT. Its translation is CASSLYFGDRGPEKLFF. This rearrangement joins TRBV4-3 to TRBJ1-4, with TRBD1 matching over 12 bases. There are 17 residues in the CDR3. V trimming: 4 bases; J trimming: 7 bases; junction bases outside the gene matches: 10. From germline, CDR1 is LGHNA and CDR2 YSLEER.

There are many counts of this clonotype. The chain couples TRBV29-1 to TRBJ1-1, with 12 bases aligning to TRBD1. CDR3 length equals 13 residues. The V gene end was trimmed by 7 bases and the J gene end by 11 bases; junction bases not matched to a gene: 11. Looked up from germline, CDR1 is SQVTM and CDR2 is ANQGSEA. CDR3 nucleotide sequence: TGCAGCGCTAAACCGGGACAGGGGGCTGCCGCTTTCTTT. Translation gives CSAKPGQGAAAFF.

CDR3 region: CASSPGTSGMNEQFF. CDR3 nucleotide sequence: TGTGCCAGCAGCCCAGGGACTAGCGGGATGAATGAGCAGTTCTTC. The V gene is TRBV11-2, the J gene TRBJ2-1; 13 bases align to TRBD2. In germline, CDR1 is SGHAT, CDR2 FQNNGV. The V segment lost 5 bases and the J segment 7 bases; nucleotides outside the gene matches: 5. The CDR3 runs to 15 residues.

This clonotype was counted many times. The rearrangement joins TRBV12-3 or TRBV12-4 to TRBJ2-3; D tentatively reads TRBD1 or TRBD2 (6 bases each). V was shortened by 2 bases and J by 1 base, with 10 bases between the two germline ends. The CDR3 runs 15 residues. DNA of the CDR3: TGTGCCAGCAGTTTATTGGGGGGCGGCACAGATACGCAGTATTTT. It yields the protein CASSLLGGGTDTQYF.

The chain uses TRBV11-2 and TRBJ2-1, with D perhaps matching TRBD1 (6 bases). V shed 7 bases and J shed 3 bases, with 10 bases lying between them. This CDR3 has 13 residues. CDR1 SGHAT and CDR2 FQNNGV come from the germline V gene. Here the CDR3 DNA reads TGTGCCAGCACCCAGGGGTTCTACAATGAGCAGTTCTTC. Translation gives CASTQGFYNEQFF.

The chain combines TRBV4-3 with TRBJ2-7; 7 bases line up with TRBD1. This CDR3 comprises 13 residues. J was trimmed by 4 bases and V by 6 bases; bases with no gene match: 6. Germline lookup yields CDR1 LGHNA and CDR2 YSLEER. In DNA, the CDR3 is TGCGCCAGCAGTCGACAGGGTGGTTACGAGCAGTACTTC. As protein: CASSRQGGYEQYF.

This clonotype appeared a few times. J is TRBJ1-2 and V is TRBV6-2 or TRBV6-3; tentatively, D is TRBD1 (5 bases). V was shortened by 6 bases and J by 4 bases, with 12 bases between the two germline ends. This CDR3 comprises 13 residues. CDR1 is MNHEY and CDR2 is SVGEGT in the germline V gene. CDR3 DNA: TGTGCCAGCAGCCGCGACAGTTCCTATGGCTACACCTTC. Translated: CASSRDSSYGYTF.

This clonotype was recorded at least ten times. The gene calls are TRBV7-9 and TRBJ2-2, with D hard to call. The V gene's germline CDR1 is SEHNR and CDR2 FQNEAQ (reference sequence). The CDR3 runs 15 residues. Trimming stripped 1 base from V and 3 bases from J, with 9 bases between. CDR3 protein: CASSLEDKYTGELFF. In DNA form, the CDR3 reads TGTGCCAGCAGCTTAGAAGACAAATACACCGGGGAGCTGTTTTTT.

This clonotype was observed many times. The chain is built from TRBV4-2 and TRBJ2-2, with 8 bases that match TRBD2. J was trimmed by 2 bases and V by 1 base; bases with no gene match: 9. The length of the CDR3 is 18 residues. Germline CDR1 is LGHNA and CDR2 is YNFKEQ. CDR3 sequence (DNA): TGTGCCAGCAGCCAAGTTCATGAGACTAGCGCTAACACCGGGGAGCTGTTTTTT. Translated: CASSQVHETSANTGELFF.

This clonotype was seen many times. The chain uses TRBV27 and TRBJ1-2; 8 bases line up with TRBD1. This CDR3 comprises 15 residues. In germline, CDR1 is MNHEY, CDR2 SMNVEV (reference sequence). J lost 5 bases, V lost 0 bases, and 5 bases had no gene match. The CDR3 DNA sequence: TGTGCCAGCAGTTTATCTCCAGGGGGCCGGTATGGCTACACCTTC. Translation: CASSLSPGGRYGYTF.

The chain links TRBV19 to TRBJ2-1; 8 bases are shared with TRBD2. From germline, CDR1 is LNHDA and CDR2 SQIVND (reference sequence). CDR3 size: 15 residues. V shed 10 bases, J shed 4 bases, and the junction held 12 bases outside the gene matches. DNA for the CDR3: TGTGCCACCAGGGTGATAGCGGGACCTTACAATGAGCAGTTCTTC. Its protein product is CATRVIAGPYNEQFF.

This clonotype was counted a few times. J is TRBJ2-7 and V is TRBV7-2, with 7 positions matching TRBD2. Germline CDR1 reads SGHTA; CDR2 reads FQGNSA. V trimming: 1 base; J trimming: 3 bases; junction bases outside the gene matches: 6. The CDR3 loop spans 15 amino acids. CDR3 amino acids: CASSLVSGTLYEQYF. The CDR3 DNA follows: TGTGCCAGCAGCTTAGTAAGCGGGACCCTCTACGAGCAGTACTTC.

This clonotype was recorded at least ten times. The chain joins TRBV27 to TRBJ2-7; the D gene is possibly TRBD2 (7 bases). Germline V gives CDR1 MNHEY, CDR2 SMNVEV (reference sequence). V lost 2 bases to trimming and J lost 7 bases, with 9 bases between them. The CDR3 consists of 12 residues. The CDR3 nucleotides read TGTGCCAGCAGTTTAAGGGGGGGAGAGCAGTACTTC. It codes for CASSLRGGEQYF.

V and J are TRBV5-4 and TRBJ1-2; D gene uncertain. From germline, CDR1 is SGHNT and CDR2 YYREEE (reference sequence). V was clipped by 4 bases and J by 4 bases, with 8 bases between them. The CDR3 is 12 amino acids. The DNA for the CDR3 is TGTGCCAGCAGCCAGGAGACCTATGGCTACACCTTC. Translation gives CASSQETYGYTF.

The table lists this clonotype with a few counts. This chain joins TRBV4-2 and TRBJ2-7, with D perhaps matching TRBD1 or TRBD2 (5 bases each). Trimming stripped 0 bases from V and 0 bases from J, with 9 bases between. This CDR3 spans 15 amino acids. Per the germline V gene, CDR1 is LGHNA and CDR2 is YNFKEQ. DNA of the CDR3: TGTGCCAGCAGCCAAGAAGGGGACCTCTCCTACGAGCAGTACTTC. Its translation: CASSQEGDLSYEQYF.

This clonotype was detected ten times or more. This rearrangement joins TRBV4-3 to TRBJ2-5; 7 positions match TRBD1. The germline V gene has CDR1 LGHNA and CDR2 YSLEER. The CDR3 is made up of 15 amino acids. Trimming took 2 bases from V and 0 from J; bases not matched to a gene: 3. The CDR3 here is CASSQHGQDQETQYF. In nucleotides, the CDR3 is TGCGCCAGCAGCCAACATGGACAGGACCAAGAGACCCAGTACTTC.

The chain employs TRBV2 and TRBJ2-7, with no clear D. The V end was cut by 2 bases, the J end by 5 bases, with 10 bases between. The CDR3 is 13 residues long. Looked up from germline, CDR1 is SNHLY and CDR2 is FYNNEI. CDR3 region: CASSEWAADEQYF. The CDR3 DNA follows: TGTGCCAGCAGTGAATGGGCGGCGGACGAGCAGTACTTC.

There are many counts of this clonotype. The V and J genes are TRBV9 and TRBJ2-1, with 7 bases aligning to TRBD1. Germline CDR1 SGDLS, CDR2 YYNGEE. The CDR3 spans 16 residues. V shed 3 bases, J shed 2 bases, and the junction held 8 bases outside the gene matches. The CDR3 sequence is CASSASGTETYNEQFF. CDR3 sequence (DNA): TGTGCCAGCAGCGCCTCCGGGACAGAGACCTACAATGAGCAGTTCTTC.

This clonotype was observed a few times. V is TRBV29-1 and J is TRBJ2-7, with D hard to call. Germline CDR1 is SQVTM and CDR2 is ANQGSEA. The CDR3 runs 15 residues. V was pared by 6 bases and J by 0 bases, with 18 bases between. CDR3: CSVALWSGSSYEQYF. The CDR3 nucleotides read TGCAGCGTCGCGTTGTGGTCAGGTAGCTCCTACGAGCAGTACTTC.

This clonotype has only a few counts. J is TRBJ2-1 and V is TRBV4-1; D not resolved. This CDR3 is built from 16 residues. The V gene's germline CDR1 is MGHRA and CDR2 YSYEKL. Trimming cost V 4 bases and J 9 bases, with 22 bases left between them. The CDR3 DNA reads TGCGCCAGCAGCCTTCCCACCACCTTAGGCGCGATTGAGCAGTTCTTC. Translated: CASSLPTTLGAIEQFF.

This chain links TRBV6-1 with TRBJ2-5; D is unclear. V was pared by 6 bases and J by 1 base, with 15 bases between. Germline-derived CDR1 and CDR2 are MNHNS and SASEGT. The CDR3 is made up of 15 amino acids. CDR3 bases: TGTGCCAGCAGCCGAGGCGGACGGATCCAAGAGACCCAGTACTTC. It specifies CASSRGGRIQETQYF.

The table lists this clonotype with many counts. The chain links TRBV3-1 to TRBJ2-3, with TRBD2 matching over 8 bases. The germline V gene has CDR1 LGHDT and CDR2 YNNKEL (reference sequence). V lost 4 bases to trimming and J lost 4 bases; unmatched junction nucleotides: 7. This CDR3 region has 15 residues. The CDR3 here is CASSPRGGEADTQYF. The CDR3 DNA reads as TGTGCCAGCAGCCCACGGGGGGGCGAAGCAGATACGCAGTATTTT.

There are a few counts of this clonotype. This chain uses TRBV6-2 or TRBV6-3 with TRBJ1-3; perhaps TRBD1 as D (5 bases). The V end lost 6 bases, the J end lost 0 bases, and 18 bases lay between the germline ends. Germline V lookup: CDR1 MNHEY, CDR2 SVGEGT. CDR3 length: 17 amino acids. The DNA of the CDR3 is TGTGCCAGCAGGCCGGGACCGAGCGAGTTCTCTGGAAACACCATATATTTT. Encoded protein: CASRPGPSEFSGNTIYF.

This rearrangement joins TRBV7-6 to TRBJ2-7, with D maybe TRBD2 (5 bases). CDR1 SGHVS and CDR2 FNYEAQ come from the germline V gene. V lost 5 bases and J 5 bases, leaving 16 bases between the germline ends. CDR3 size: 14 residues. CDR3 nucleotides: TGTGCCAGCAGCCTTAGAGGGTTGGGAGACGAGCAGTACTTC. Its translation is CASSLRGLGDEQYF. Variable domain in full (rest from reference TRBV7-6 and TRBJ2-7): GAGVSQSPRYKVTKRGQDVALRCDPISGHVSLYWYRQALGQGPEFLTYFNYEAQQDKSGLPNDRFSAERPEGSISTLTIQRTEQRDSAMYRCASSLRGLGDEQYFGPGTRLTVT.